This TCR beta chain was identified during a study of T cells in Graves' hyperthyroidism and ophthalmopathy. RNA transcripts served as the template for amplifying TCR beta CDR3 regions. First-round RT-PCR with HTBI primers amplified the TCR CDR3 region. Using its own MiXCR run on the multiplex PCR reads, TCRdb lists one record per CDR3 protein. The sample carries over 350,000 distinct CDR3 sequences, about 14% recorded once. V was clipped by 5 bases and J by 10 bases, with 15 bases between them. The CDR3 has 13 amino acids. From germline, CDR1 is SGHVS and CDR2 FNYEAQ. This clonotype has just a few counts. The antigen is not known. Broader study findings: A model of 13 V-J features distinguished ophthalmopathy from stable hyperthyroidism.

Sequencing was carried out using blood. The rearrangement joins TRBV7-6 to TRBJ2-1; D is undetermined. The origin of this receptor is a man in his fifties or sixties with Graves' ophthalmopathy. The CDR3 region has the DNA TGTGCCAGCAGCCCAACGAACCCTACAGAGCAGTTCTTC. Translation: CASSPTNPTEQFF.